Listed here are 28 T cell receptor beta chains from one sample, sequenced in a study of T cells in Graves' hyperthyroidism and ophthalmopathy. Authors of the study amplified TCR beta CDR3 regions from RNA transcripts. Initially, a first-round RT-PCR of the TCR CDR3 employed the HTBI primer set. TCRdb redid the calling of the multiplex PCR reads with MiXCR, one entry per CDR3 protein. This sample has about 290,000 distinct CDR3 sequences; roughly 15% occur once, and the top ten carry 30%. The specimen was blood. These receptors were taken from a woman in her forties or fifties with Graves' hyperthyroidism that later progressed to Graves' ophthalmopathy.

This clonotype occurred many times. The genes are TRBV30 and TRBJ2-5; 11 nucleotides line up with TRBD1. This CDR3 has 16 residues. Trimming cost V 2 bases and J 5 bases; bases outside gene matches: 10. Germline V gives CDR1 GTSNPN, CDR2 SVGIG (reference sequence). CDR3 in amino acids: CAWSPGTGGISETQYF. CDR3 nucleotide sequence: TGTGCCTGGAGTCCCGGGACAGGGGGAATATCGGAGACCCAGTACTTC.

This clonotype was detected many times. The J gene is TRBJ1-2, the V gene TRBV2; the D gene is possibly TRBD1 (5 bases). Germline-derived CDR1 and CDR2 are SNHLY and FYNNEI. This CDR3 has 13 residues. The V and J ends lost 4 bases and 6 bases respectively, with 12 bases between them. The CDR3 nucleotides read TGTGCCAGCAGTGCCGGCCAGGGACATGGCTACACCTTC. As protein: CASSAGQGHGYTF.

This clonotype appeared many times. The chain joins TRBV6-2 or TRBV6-3 to TRBJ1-5; D unclear. The CDR3 length is 14 residues. Germline CDR1 and CDR2: MNHEY and SVGEGT. Trimming removed 2 bases at V and 3 bases at J, with 8 bases between. CDR3 residues: CASSYGPHNQPQHF. CDR3 in DNA: TGTGCCAGCAGTTACGGCCCGCACAATCAGCCCCAGCATTTT.

With regard to this clonotype: A junction boundary mismatches the germline segment, possibly from a read error. V is TRBV3-1 and J is TRBJ2-7; a weak D match, TRBD1 (6 bases). This CDR3 region has 15 residues. From germline, CDR1 is LGHDT and CDR2 YNNKEL (reference sequence). The DNA of the CDR3 is TGTGCCAGCAGCCAAGTGCCAGGGGATAATTACGAGCGGTACTTC. This gives the protein CASSQVPGDNYERYF.

V gene TRBV20-1 combines with J gene TRBJ1-1, with D perhaps matching TRBD1 (5 bases). Trimming removed 2 bases at V and 0 bases at J, with 7 bases between. CDR1 is DFQATT, CDR2 SNEGSKA, per germline (reference sequence). The CDR3 is 13 residues long. The CDR3 loop is CSARQGVNTEAFF. The CDR3 DNA reads as TGCAGTGCTAGACAGGGAGTGAACACTGAAGCTTTCTTT.

This clonotype has a handful of counts. The chain has TRBV5-1 and TRBJ1-5, with TRBD1 as a possible D gene (6 bases). The germline V gene encodes CDR1 SGHRS and CDR2 YFSETQ. Trimming took 1 base from V and 6 from J, leaving 8 bases between them. The CDR3 is made up of 13 amino acids. The CDR3 loop is CASSLLQGQPQHF. In DNA form, the CDR3 reads TGCGCCAGCAGCTTGCTACAGGGTCAGCCCCAGCATTTT. Full variable domain (outside the CDR3, taken from reference TRBV5-1 and TRBJ1-5): KAGVTQTPRYLIKTRGQQVTLSCSPISGHRSVSWYQQTPGQGLQFLFEYFSETQRNKGNFPGRFSGRQFSNSRSEMNVSTLELGDSALYLCASSLLQGQPQHFGDGTRLSIL.

This clonotype appeared a single time. This rearrangement joins TRBV5-1 to TRBJ2-3, with 13 nucleotides matching TRBD2. J gave up 3 bases and V 8 bases, and 9 bases lay outside the gene matches. There are 16 residues in the CDR3. Germline V gene sequence: CDR1 SGHRS, CDR2 YFSETQ. The CDR3: CASTGLAGVRTDTQYF. The CDR3 DNA sequence: TGCGCCAGTACCGGACTAGCGGGAGTAAGGACAGATACGCAGTATTTT. Drawing the rest from reference TRBV5-1 and TRBJ2-3, the complete variable domain is KAGVTQTPRYLIKTRGQQVTLSCSPISGHRSVSWYQQTPGQGLQFLFEYFSETQRNKGNFPGRFSGRQFSNSRSEMNVSTLELGDSALYLCASTGLAGVRTDTQYFGPGTRLTVL.

This clonotype was observed a handful of times. The chain links TRBV20-1 to TRBJ2-1; TRBD2 aligns across 10 bases. The CDR3 consists of 16 residues. V dropped 3 bases and J dropped 9; count of bases not matched to a gene: 14. Germline V gene sequence: CDR1 DFQATT, CDR2 SNEGSKA (reference sequence). This CDR3 reads CSASPLGAGGPPEQFF. The CDR3 DNA is TGCAGTGCTAGCCCTCTAGGAGCGGGAGGGCCCCCTGAGCAGTTCTTC.

The V and J genes are TRBV24-1 and TRBJ2-4; D not certain. The germline V gene encodes CDR1 KGHDR and CDR2 SFDVKD. CDR3 length: 13 amino acids. The CDR3 DNA reads as TGTTCCCTTCTTAGGACAGCCAAAAACATTCAGTACTTC. Its protein product is CSLLRTAKNIQYF.

This clonotype was counted at least ten times. The rearrangement joins TRBV19 to TRBJ1-1, with TRBD1 as a possible D gene (5 bases). Germline loops: CDR1 LNHDA, CDR2 SQIVND (reference sequence). Deletions cut 5 bases from V and 0 bases from J, with 10 bases between. The CDR3 has 14 residues. The CDR3 nucleotides read TGTGCCAGTAGTCCCCGGACATTGAACACTGAAGCTTTCTTT. Translation: CASSPRTLNTEAFF.

Turning to this clonotype: Because it lacks the conserved phenylalanine or tryptophan at the end, this CDR3 is likely a read error. This sequence joins TRBV27 and TRBJ1-6, with D hard to call. V was pared by 6 bases and J by 11 bases, with 23 bases between. Germline V gives CDR1 MNHEY, CDR2 SMNVEV (reference sequence). This CDR3 is built from 16 residues. CDR3 DNA: TGTGCCAGCAGCCGAACCGCTGTCGCCAATTGGGCACCCCTCCACCTT. Protein sequence: CASSRTAVANWAPLHL.

This clonotype was seen repeatedly, ten times or more. This chain links TRBV7-2 with TRBJ2-7; TRBD2 might be the D (7 bases). CDR3 length: 17 amino acids. V shed 4 bases and J shed 2 bases, with 21 bases lying between them. The germline gives CDR1 SGHTA, CDR2 FQGNSA. The CDR3 sequence: CASSSRGGRTEAYEQYF. The CDR3 DNA sequence: TGTGCCAGCAGCTCTAGGGGGGGGAGAACGGAGGCCTACGAGCAGTACTTC.

The rearrangement links TRBV5-1 to TRBJ2-2; D unclear. Trimming cost V 2 bases and J 3 bases, with 8 bases left between them. Per germline, CDR1 SGHRS and CDR2 YFSETQ. There are 14 residues in the CDR3. As DNA, the CDR3 is TGCGCCAGCAGCTTTGGACGGGACACCGGGGAGCTGTTTTTT. Translated, it gives CASSFGRDTGELFF. Full variable domain (outside the CDR3, taken from reference TRBV5-1 and TRBJ2-2): KAGVTQTPRYLIKTRGQQVTLSCSPISGHRSVSWYQQTPGQGLQFLFEYFSETQRNKGNFPGRFSGRQFSNSRSEMNVSTLELGDSALYLCASSFGRDTGELFFGEGSRLTVL.

This CDR3 reads CASSLTQGGYEQYF. The CDR3 coding sequence is TGTGCCAGCAGCTTAACGCAGGGGGGCTACGAGCAGTACTTC. The chain has TRBV11-2 and TRBJ2-7; D possibly corresponds to TRBD1 (7 bases). The CDR3 is 14 amino acids. Deletions cut 2 bases from V and 3 bases from J, with 11 bases between. Germline assignment: CDR1 SGHAT and CDR2 FQNNGV.

This clonotype was seen once. The V call is TRBV5-6, the J call TRBJ1-2; D is unclear. CDR3 length equals 13 residues. V lost 3 bases to trimming and J lost 4 bases, with 10 bases between them. Germline V gene data show CDR1 as SGHDT and CDR2 as YYEEEE. CDR3 sequence: CASSSDLRYGYTF. The CDR3 DNA reads TGTGCCAGCAGCTCGGATCTCCGCTATGGCTACACCTTC.

With regard to this clonotype: Being one base from a much bigger clone, this may be a read error. The V and J genes are TRBV13 and TRBJ1-5; TRBD1 might be the D (6 bases). Germline CDR1 and CDR2: PRHDT and FYEKMQ (reference sequence). This CDR3 is built from 14 residues. The CDR3 region is CGSSVRQANQPQHF. CDR3 coding DNA: TGTGGCAGCAGCGTACGACAGGCAAATCAGCCCCAGCATTTT.

This clonotype occurred many times. The CDR3 loop is CASISGTEAFF. The CDR3 DNA sequence: TGTGCCAGCATATCTGGAACTGAAGCTTTCTTT. This chain links TRBV2 with TRBJ1-1; D call uncertain. There are 11 residues in the CDR3. The V gene's germline CDR1 is SNHLY and CDR2 FYNNEI. With 7 bases removed from V and 5 bases from J, the gap between germline ends came to 8 bases.

In regard to this clonotype: This may stem from a read error, because a much larger clone lies one nucleotide away. A read error is likely, as this CDR3 ends without the conserved phenylalanine or tryptophan. The chain links TRBV30 to TRBJ1-2; 9 bases agree with TRBD1. CDR1 GTSNPN and CDR2 SVGIG come from the germline V gene (reference sequence). This CDR3 is 16 amino acids long. V dropped 2 bases and J dropped 5; count of bases not matched to a gene: 12. The DNA for the CDR3 is TGTGCCTGGAGTCAGATTACCGGGACAGGGCGATATGGCTACACCTCC. This codes for CAWSQITGTGRYGYTS.

The sample holds many counts of this clonotype. The V gene is TRBV6-1, the J gene TRBJ2-5; possible D gene TRBD2, 5 bases. The germline CDR1 and CDR2 sequences are MNHNS and SASEGT. The CDR3 has 15 residues. Trimming removed 7 bases at V and 4 bases at J, with 19 bases between. The CDR3, as DNA: TGTGCCAGCACTACGTTCTCCGCGGGCAGAGAGACCCAGTACTTC. This translates into CASTTFSAGRETQYF.

About this clonotype: A much larger clone is a single base away; this may be a read error. V is TRBV2 and J is TRBJ2-1; no clear D. This CDR3 comprises 15 residues. CDR1 and CDR2 (germline): SNHLY, FYNNEI. The CDR3 region is CASSDRRGSYNEQLF. DNA for the CDR3: TGTGCCAGCAGTGATAGGCGAGGCTCCTACAATGAGCAGCTCTTC.

This clonotype was recorded many times. The V gene is TRBV12-3 or TRBV12-4, the J gene TRBJ2-1, with 10 bases lining up with TRBD1. V dropped 10 bases and J dropped 4; count of bases not matched to a gene: 4. This CDR3 comprises 13 residues. The CDR3 DNA reads TGTGCCACCTCGGGACAGGGGTACAATGAGCAGTTCTTC. This codes for CATSGQGYNEQFF.

This clonotype was recorded at least ten times. This rearrangement joins TRBV12-5 to TRBJ2-1; D may correspond to TRBD1 or TRBD2 (5 bases each). The ends were cut back, 2 bases at V and 11 bases at J, with 10 bases in the middle. This CDR3 spans 12 amino acids. Germline V gives CDR1 LGHNT, CDR2 FRNRAP. Here the CDR3 reads CASGLRDGKQFF. The CDR3 bases are TGTGCTAGTGGTTTGCGGGACGGAAAGCAGTTCTTC.

This clonotype was seen many times. The chain uses TRBV27 and TRBJ1-4, with D tentatively TRBD1 (5 bases). The CDR3 totals 14 residues. V gave up 7 bases and J gave up 0 bases, with 9 bases separating them. The germline gives CDR1 MNHEY, CDR2 SMNVEV (reference sequence). The CDR3 spells CASTPTATNEKLFF. The DNA of the CDR3 is TGTGCCAGCACTCCGACAGCAACTAATGAAAAACTGTTTTTT. The whole variable domain, remainder taken from reference TRBV27 and TRBJ1-4, is EAQVTQNPRYLITVTGKKLTVTCSQNMNHEYMSWYRQDPGLGLRQIYYSMNVEVTDKGDVPEGYKVSRKEKRNFPLILESPSPNQTSLYFCASTPTATNEKLFFGSGTQLSVL.

This chain uses TRBV5-6 with TRBJ1-1; tentatively, D is TRBD1 (6 bases). This CDR3 is 15 amino acids long. With 4 bases removed from V and 5 bases from J, the gap between germline ends came to 18 bases. Germline CDR1 is SGHDT and CDR2 is YYEEEE. CDR3 loop: CASSPGAGARTEAFF. The CDR3 nucleotides are TGTGCCAGCAGCCCGGGGGCGGGGGCGAGGACTGAAGCTTTCTTT.

The chain joins TRBV9 to TRBJ1-4, with 9 bases aligning to TRBD1. Losses at the gene ends were 4 bases for V and 7 bases for J; bases not matched to a gene: 8. The CDR3 is made up of 15 amino acids. Germline loops: CDR1 SGDLS, CDR2 YYNGEE. The DNA of the CDR3 is TGTGCCAGCAGCAACGGACAGGGGAGGGGTGAAAAACTGTTTTTT. This sequence encodes CASSNGQGRGEKLFF.

The genes are TRBV5-4 and TRBJ2-7; a possible D gene is TRBD2 (5 bases). Germline lookup yields CDR1 SGHNT and CDR2 YYREEE (reference sequence). The CDR3 runs to 14 residues. V was shortened by 4 bases and J by 3 bases, with 14 bases between the two germline ends. CDR3 nucleotide sequence: TGTGCCAGCAGCCATGGAGGAGCCCTCTACGAGCAGTACTTC. This sequence encodes CASSHGGALYEQYF.

This clonotype was observed at least ten times. The V call is TRBV20-1, the J call TRBJ1-3; 8 bases match TRBD1. Germline V CDR1 and CDR2: DFQATT, SNEGSKA (reference sequence). J gave up 2 bases and V 6 bases, and 6 bases lay outside the gene matches. The CDR3 has 14 residues. The CDR3 coding sequence is TGCAGTGCCTACGGGACAGGAACTGGAAACACCATATATTTT. It translates to CSAYGTGTGNTIYF.

To note about this clonotype: Lacking the conserved final phenylalanine or tryptophan, this CDR3 likely reflects a read error. V gene TRBV27 combines with J gene TRBJ2-7; tentative D call: TRBD2 (5 bases). This CDR3 region has 11 residues. The V end was cut by 7 bases, the J end by 6 bases, with 10 bases between. The germline CDR1 and CDR2 sequences are MNHEY and SMNVEV (reference sequence). DNA of the CDR3: TGTGCCAGCACCTCCGGAGGCGAGCAGTACCTC. It specifies CASTSGGEQYL.